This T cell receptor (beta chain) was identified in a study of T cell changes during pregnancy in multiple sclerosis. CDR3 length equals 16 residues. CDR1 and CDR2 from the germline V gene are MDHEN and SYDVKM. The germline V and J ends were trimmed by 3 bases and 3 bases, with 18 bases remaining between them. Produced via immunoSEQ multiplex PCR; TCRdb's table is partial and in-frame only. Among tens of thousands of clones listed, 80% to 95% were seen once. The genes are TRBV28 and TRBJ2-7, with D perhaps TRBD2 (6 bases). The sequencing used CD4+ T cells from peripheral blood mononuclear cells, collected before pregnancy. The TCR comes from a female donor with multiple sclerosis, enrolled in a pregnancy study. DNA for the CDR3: TGTGCCAGCAGTTTTTTAGCGGCTCTAACCTTCTACGAGCAGTACTTC. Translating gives CASSFLAALTFYEQYF.